The 8 T cell receptor beta chains below come from one sample, sequenced in a study of T-cell memory formation after mild COVID-19. TCRdb ran MiXCR on the 5' RACE reads and lists one entry per CDR3 protein. Here the sample spans approximately 100,000 distinct CDR3 sequences, 9.5% to 15% being singletons. Sequencing used PBMCs or a T cell subset sorted from them (not recorded which). The receptor set was obtained from an adult woman who had mild COVID-19 (a few samples of this study predate the infection). Cell type and time point are not known.

With regard to this clonotype: A single base separates this from a much larger clone, so it may be a read error. The chain combines TRBV11-2 with TRBJ2-3; possibly TRBD2 for D (7 bases). Germline-derived CDR1 and CDR2 are SGHAT and FQNNGV. Trimming stripped 0 bases from V and 2 bases from J, with 18 bases between. There are 18 residues in the CDR3. As DNA, the CDR3 is TGTGCCAGCAGCTTAGATCAGTGGGGCGGGGGCCACACAGATACGCAGTATTTT. Amino acids: CASSLDQWGGGHTDTQYF.

There are a few counts of this clonotype. This chain links TRBV24-1 with TRBJ2-5, with D possibly matching TRBD1 (6 bases). The V gene's germline CDR1 is KGHDR and CDR2 SFDVKD. The CDR3 covers 13 residues. Trimming stripped 4 bases from V and 5 bases from J, with 10 bases between. CDR3 region: CATSDPTGETQYF. As DNA, the CDR3 is TGTGCCACCAGTGACCCAACAGGGGAGACCCAGTACTTC.

This clonotype has just a few counts. The rearrangement uses TRBV7-3 and TRBJ2-5; a weak D match, TRBD2 (7 bases). V lost 10 bases, J lost 0 bases, and 15 bases lay in between. The CDR3 loop spans 14 amino acids. The V gene's germline CDR1 is SGHTA and CDR2 FQGTGA. The CDR3 coding sequence is TGTGCCATAGGAGGCGGGGGCAACCAAGAGACCCAGTACTTC. As protein: CAIGGGGNQETQYF. Filled out from reference TRBV7-3 and TRBJ2-5, the complete variable domain reads GAGVSQTPSNKVTEKGKYVELRCDPISGHTALYWYRQSLGQGPEFLIYFQGTGAADDSGLPNDRFFAVRPEGSVSTLKIQRTERGDSAVYLCAIGGGGNQETQYFGPGTRLLVL.

This clonotype has a handful of counts. The genes are TRBV7-9 and TRBJ1-4, with TRBD1 as a possible D gene (5 bases). Trimming left V 3 bases short and J 3 bases short, with 14 bases between. Germline CDR1 is SEHNR and CDR2 is FQNEAQ (reference sequence). CDR3 length equals 16 residues. The CDR3 region is CASSFPTAAPNEKLFF. CDR3 DNA sequence: TGTGCCAGCAGCTTTCCGACAGCCGCACCTAATGAAAAACTGTTTTTT.

The sample holds a few counts of this clonotype. V gene TRBV5-1 combines with J gene TRBJ2-2; 9 bases line up with TRBD1. The germline V gene encodes CDR1 SGHRS and CDR2 YFSETQ. After removal of 0 bases from V and 5 bases from J, the junction contained 8 bases not matched to a gene. CDR3 length: 17 amino acids. The CDR3 DNA reads TGCGCCAGCAGCTTGGAAATTCCGGACAGGGGAACCGGGGAGCTGTTTTTT. Protein sequence: CASSLEIPDRGTGELFF.

The gene calls are TRBV29-1 and TRBJ2-7; D is unresolved. The germline V and J ends were trimmed by 5 bases and 3 bases, with 14 bases remaining between them. Germline CDR1 and CDR2: SQVTM and ANQGSEA. The CDR3 runs 13 residues. The CDR3 sequence is CSVRVPASYEQYF. The CDR3, as DNA: TGCAGCGTTCGGGTACCAGCGAGCTACGAGCAGTACTTC.

This clonotype was observed a few times. The rearrangement joins TRBV20-1 to TRBJ2-2, with D perhaps being TRBD1 or TRBD2 (7 bases each). The CDR3 length is 12 residues. CDR1 is DFQATT and CDR2 is SNEGSKA in the germline V gene (reference sequence). V was pared by 4 bases and J by 7 bases, with 10 bases between. The CDR3 reads CSAIRGGGELFF. The CDR3 nucleotides are TGCAGTGCTATCAGGGGGGGCGGGGAGCTGTTTTTT.

This clonotype was seen many times. The rearrangement joins TRBV5-1 to TRBJ2-1; D is perhaps TRBD2 (5 bases). The V gene lost 1 base and the J gene lost 4 bases, with 9 bases spanning the gap. Germline CDR1 and CDR2: SGHRS and YFSETQ. The CDR3 sequence is 14 residues long. The CDR3 bases are TGCGCCAGCAGCTTGCTAGCAGGTTACAATGAGCAGTTCTTC. Encoded protein: CASSLLAGYNEQFF.